This T cell receptor (beta chain) was documented in a study of OX40 agonist ivuxolimab in advanced cancers. Study details: Cancers in dose escalation were hepatocellular, melanoma, renal cell and head and neck. Partial response was recorded in three patients: one hepatocellular carcinoma and two cutaneous melanoma cases. Study-level results: Partial responders at 0.1-3.0 mg/kg showed near-lowest clonal expansion.

Method: immunoSEQ multiplex PCR; TCRdb's copy keeps in-frame clones and lacks some. The table shows around 31,000 clones, with about 86% occurring only once. About this clone: Antigen unknown.

There are 13 residues in the CDR3. Per the germline V gene, CDR1 is SGHVS and CDR2 is FNYEAQ. V lost 2 bases and J lost 4, with 9 bases in between. Sequenced material: CD4+ or CD8+ T cells sorted from blood, taken in a trial of the OX40 agonist ivuxolimab. The rearrangement joins TRBV7-6 to TRBJ2-7; a weak D match, TRBD1 (5 bases). The receptor was isolated from an adult with an advanced solid tumor such as melanoma, head and neck, liver or kidney cancer. CDR3 DNA sequence: TGTGCCAGCAGCTTAACAGGAAATTACGAGCAGTACTTC. As protein: CASSLTGNYEQYF.